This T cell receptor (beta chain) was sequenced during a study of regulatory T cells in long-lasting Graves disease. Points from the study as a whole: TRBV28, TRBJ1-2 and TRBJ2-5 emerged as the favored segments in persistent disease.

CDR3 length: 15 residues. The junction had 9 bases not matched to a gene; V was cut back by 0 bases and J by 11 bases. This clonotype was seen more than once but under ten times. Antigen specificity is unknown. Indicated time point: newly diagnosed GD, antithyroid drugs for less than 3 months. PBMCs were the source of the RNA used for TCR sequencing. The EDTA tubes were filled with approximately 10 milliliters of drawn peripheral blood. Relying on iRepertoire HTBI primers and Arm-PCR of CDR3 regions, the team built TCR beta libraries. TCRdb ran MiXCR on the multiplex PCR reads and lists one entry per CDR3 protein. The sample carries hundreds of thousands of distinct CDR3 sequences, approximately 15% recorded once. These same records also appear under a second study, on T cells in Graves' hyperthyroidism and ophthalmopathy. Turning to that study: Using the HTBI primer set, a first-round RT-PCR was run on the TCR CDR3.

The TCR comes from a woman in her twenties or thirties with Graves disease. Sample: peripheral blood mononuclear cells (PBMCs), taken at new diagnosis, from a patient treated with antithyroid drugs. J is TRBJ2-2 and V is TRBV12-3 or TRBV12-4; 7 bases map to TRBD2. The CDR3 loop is CASSLAGGPTSELFF. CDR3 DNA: TGTGCCAGCAGTTTAGCGGGAGGGCCTACCTCAGAGCTGTTTTTT.